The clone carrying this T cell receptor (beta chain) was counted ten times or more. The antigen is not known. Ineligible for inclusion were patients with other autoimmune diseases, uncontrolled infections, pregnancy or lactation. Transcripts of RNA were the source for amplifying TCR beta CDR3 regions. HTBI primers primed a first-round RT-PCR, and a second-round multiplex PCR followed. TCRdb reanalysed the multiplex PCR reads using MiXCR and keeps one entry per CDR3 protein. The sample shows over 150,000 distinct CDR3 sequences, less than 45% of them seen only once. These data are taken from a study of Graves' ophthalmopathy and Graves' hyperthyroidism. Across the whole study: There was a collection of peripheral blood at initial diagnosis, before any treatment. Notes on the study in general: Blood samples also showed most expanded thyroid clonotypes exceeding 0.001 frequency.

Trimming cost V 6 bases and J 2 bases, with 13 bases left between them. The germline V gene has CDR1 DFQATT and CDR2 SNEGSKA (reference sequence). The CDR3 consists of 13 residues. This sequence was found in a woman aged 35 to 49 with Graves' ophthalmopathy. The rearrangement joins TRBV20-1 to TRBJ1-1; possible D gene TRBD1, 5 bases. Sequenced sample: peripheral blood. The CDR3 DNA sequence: TGCAGTGCGGGAGAGGGACCTAACACTGAAGCTTTCTTT. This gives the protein CSAGEGPNTEAFF.